This T cell receptor (beta chain) was sequenced during a study of T cell responses to AZD1222 COVID-19 vaccine. Timing groups of about 4 and about 12 weeks for second doses were pooled. Assay: immunoSEQ multiplex PCR; the TCRdb copy retains only in-frame clones and omits some. The sample contains under 30,000 clones, around 86% of which appear only once. The sequence came from an adult who received the AZD1222 COVID-19 vaccine. The sample here was peripheral blood, taken 28 days after the second AZD1222 dose.

This CDR3 is CASSGGGSLTDTQYF. The DNA for the CDR3 is TGTGCCAGCAGTGGAGGCGGGTCCCTCACAGATACGCAGTATTTT. This sequence joins TRBV7-3 and TRBJ2-3; D is perhaps TRBD2 (5 bases). Germline CDR1 SGHTA, CDR2 FQGTGA. The V end lost 6 bases, the J end lost 2 bases, and 15 bases lay between the germline ends. CDR3 length equals 15 residues.